This T cell receptor beta chain was retrieved from a study of T cell clusters in autoimmune cytopenias. There are 14 residues in the CDR3. From germline, CDR1 is SGHTA and CDR2 FQGNSA. Study-wide points: Active autoimmune hepatitis patients had about 3.3-fold fewer exclusive TRB clusters than healthy donors.

TRB rearrangements were amplified by touch-down multiplex PCR with mixed TRB-A/B primers. TCRdb derives one entry per CDR3 protein from the multiplex PCR reads, leaving out DNA. Here the sample table reports some 11,000 distinct CDR3 sequences. TRB amplification used 250 ng of peripheral blood genomic DNA. A word on this clonotype: Its antigen is currently unknown.

These data are also associated with another study on T cell repertoires in aging, cancer and after chemotherapy.

The sample consisted of peripheral blood. This chain links TRBV7-2 with TRBJ2-5. The receptor's source is a human donor in good health. CDR3 loop: CASSLGQFPETQYF.